These 28 T cell receptor beta chains came from one sample sequenced in a study of cytomegalovirus exposure and HLA in healthy donors. Amplification used 60 Vbeta primers and 13 Jbeta primers. TCRdb's table, derived via immunoSEQ multiplex PCR, lists solely in-frame clones and lacks some. This sample has some 180,000 clones, with about four fifths found just once. The sample comprised PBMCs. The receptors were gathered from a female donor in good health and CMV-seronegative.

This chain joins TRBV19 and TRBJ2-7, with D perhaps TRBD2 (6 bases). Germline V gene sequence: CDR1 LNHDA, CDR2 SQIVND (reference sequence). This CDR3 has 15 residues. The ends were cut back, 0 bases at V and 5 bases at J, with 14 bases in the middle. CDR3 bases: TGTGCCAGTAGTATAGAGGGCGGGGTTGGAAACGAGCAGTACTTC. Amino acid sequence: CASSIEGGVGNEQYF.

V is TRBV11-3 and J is TRBJ1-1, with D hard to call. The length of the CDR3 is 15 residues. The V gene lost 0 bases and the J gene lost 0 bases, with 8 bases spanning the gap. Per the germline V gene, CDR1 is SGHNT and CDR2 is YENEEA. Here the CDR3 DNA reads TGTGCCAGCAGCTTAGAACAGACAATGAACACTGAAGCTTTCTTT. Its translation: CASSLEQTMNTEAFF.

V gene TRBV2 combines with J gene TRBJ1-3, with D uncertain. CDR3 length: 12 amino acids. Germline-derived CDR1 and CDR2 are SNHLY and FYNNEI. The V gene lost 9 bases and the J gene lost 3 bases, with 9 bases spanning the gap. The CDR3 is CASQEGGNTIYF. The DNA for the CDR3 is TGTGCCAGTCAGGAAGGTGGAAACACCATATATTTT.

This clone appeared a few times. A far bigger clonotype differs at one base, so this is likely a read error. This chain joins TRBV7-6 and TRBJ1-1; the match to TRBD1 covers 8 bases. Germline V lookup: CDR1 SGHVS, CDR2 FNYEAQ. The J segment lost 3 bases and the V segment lost 5 bases, leaving 2 bases of the junction unmatched. This CDR3 spans 13 amino acids. The chain's CDR3 is CASSMDRDTEAFF. DNA for the CDR3: TGTGCCAGCAGCATGGACAGGGACACTGAAGCTTTCTTT.

V is TRBV19 and J is TRBJ2-3, with 7 bases aligning to TRBD1. The CDR3 is 14 residues long. Losses at the gene ends were 5 bases for V and 0 bases for J; bases not matched to a gene: 2. The germline V gene has CDR1 LNHDA and CDR2 SQIVND (reference sequence). CDR3 loop: CASSQGESTDTQYF. CDR3 nucleotide sequence: TGTGCCAGTAGTCAGGGGGAGAGCACAGATACGCAGTATTTT.

V gene TRBV6-5 combines with J gene TRBJ1-5; D gene uncertain. The CDR3 sequence is 13 residues long. V lost 5 bases to trimming and J lost 4 bases, with 9 bases between them. Germline V gives CDR1 MNHEY, CDR2 SVGAGI. CDR3 DNA sequence: TGTGCCAGCAGTGGGCAGCTGAATCAGCCCCAGCATTTT. Its translation is CASSGQLNQPQHF.

V usage is TRBV27 and J usage is TRBJ1-4, with D unclear. V was clipped by 3 bases and J by 7 bases, with 12 bases between them. This CDR3 spans 14 amino acids. Looked up from germline, CDR1 is MNHEY and CDR2 is SMNVEV (reference sequence). The CDR3, as DNA: TGTGCCAGCAGTTTTTCGTCCAGCGGTGAAAAACTGTTTTTT. Its translation is CASSFSSSGEKLFF.

The chain links TRBV11-3 to TRBJ2-2, with 8 bases matching TRBD1. Germline lookup yields CDR1 SGHNT and CDR2 YENEEA. Trimming at V came to 4 bases and at J to 4 bases, leaving 2 bases not matched to a gene. The CDR3 runs 14 residues. The CDR3 here is CASSSTGVTGELFF. CDR3 nucleotides: TGTGCCAGCAGCTCGACAGGGGTCACCGGGGAGCTGTTTTTT. The full variable domain, rest sourced from reference TRBV11-3 and TRBJ2-2, is EAGVVQSPRYKIIEKKQPVAFWCNPISGHNTLYWYLQNLGQGPELLIRYENEEAVDDSQLPKDRFSAERLKGVDSTLKIQPAELGDSAVYLCASSSTGVTGELFFGEGSRLTVL.

The rearrangement uses TRBV28 and TRBJ2-1, with 12 positions matching TRBD2. V shed 8 bases and J 10 bases; nucleotides not matched to a gene: 9. The CDR3 runs 14 residues. Germline V gene data show CDR1 as MDHEN and CDR2 as SYDVKM. The CDR3 sequence is CASAPLAGGREQFF. CDR3 nucleotides: TGTGCCAGCGCGCCCCTAGCGGGAGGGAGGGAGCAGTTCTTC.

The CDR3, as DNA: TGTGCCAGCAGCTTAGACGGGACAGGCAAAAACATTCAGTACTTC. Its protein product is CASSLDGTGKNIQYF. V is TRBV7-2 and J is TRBJ2-4, with 8 bases that match TRBD1. This CDR3 contains 15 residues. Trimming cost V 1 base and J 3 bases; bases outside gene matches: 2. Germline CDR1 is SGHTA and CDR2 is FQGNSA.

V gene TRBV5-6 combines with J gene TRBJ1-1, with a tentative D call TRBD1 (6 bases). Trimming took off 0 bases at V and 12 bases at J, with 18 bases between the two ends. CDR3 length: 14 residues. The germline CDR1 and CDR2 sequences are SGHDT and YYEEEE. The CDR3 loop is CASSLAGTTSGTFF. CDR3 bases: TGTGCCAGCAGCTTGGCCGGGACAACTTCGGGAACTTTCTTT.

This clone was found a few times. A junction boundary mismatches the germline segment, possibly from a read error. V is TRBV7-9 and J is TRBJ2-5; no definite D call. Germline CDR1 SEHNR, CDR2 FQNEAQ (reference sequence). The CDR3 is 9 residues long. The CDR3: CSSSLVENF. The DNA for the CDR3 is TGTTCCAGCAGCTTAGTAGAAAACTTC.

The chain recombines TRBV29-1 with TRBJ2-3, with 12 bases that match TRBD2. V was pared by 7 bases and J by 6 bases, with 14 bases of the junction left unmatched. The CDR3 length is 16 residues. CDR1 SQVTM and CDR2 ANQGSEA come from the germline V gene. In DNA, the CDR3 is TGCAGCGCCCAAGGAGCGACTAGCGGGAGTCAGGATACGCAGTATTTT. It encodes CSAQGATSGSQDTQYF.

The V gene is TRBV25-1, the J gene TRBJ2-7, with TRBD2 matching 8 bases. The J segment lost 6 bases and the V segment lost 2 bases, leaving 6 bases of the junction unmatched. CDR1 is MGHDK, CDR2 SYGVNS, per germline. This CDR3 contains 14 residues. CDR3 nucleotides: TGTGCCAGCAGTGAAGTGGGACTAGTTGCCGAGCAGTACTTC. Its translation is CASSEVGLVAEQYF.

This chain connects TRBV18 to TRBJ1-6, with unresolved D. CDR1 KGHSH and CDR2 LQKENI come from the germline V gene. The CDR3 covers 15 residues. Trimming shortened V by 4 bases and J by 3 bases, and 10 bases separated the two germline ends. In DNA, the CDR3 is TGTGCCAGCTCACGAAGGCGGGACTATAATTCACCCCTCCACTTT. This sequence encodes CASSRRRDYNSPLHF.

The V and J genes are TRBV4-3 and TRBJ2-1, with a weak D call TRBD2 (5 bases). V lost 4 bases to trimming and J lost 8 bases, with 18 bases between them. The germline CDR1 and CDR2 sequences are LGHNA and YSLEER. This CDR3 region has 15 residues. In DNA, the CDR3 is TGCGCCAGCAGCCTTAGCGAGAGGGCCTCCGATGAGCAGTTCTTC. Amino acid sequence: CASSLSERASDEQFF.

The J gene is TRBJ2-5, the V gene TRBV1; the DNA was not used to check the table's D call, TRBD2. TRBV1 is a listed pseudogene. The CDR3 spans 17 residues. CDR3 region: CTSSSDGGEIMGETQYF. The DNA of the CDR3 is TGCACCAGCAGCTCAGATGGGGGGGAGATAATGGGGGAGACCCAGTACTTC.

This sequence joins TRBV7-6 and TRBJ1-5; 10 nucleotides align to TRBD1. Germline loops: CDR1 SGHVS, CDR2 FNYEAQ. The V segment lost 4 bases and the J segment 6 bases; nucleotides outside the gene matches: 3. This CDR3 contains 14 residues. This CDR3 is CASSSGQGSQPQHF. CDR3 in DNA: TGTGCCAGCAGCTCGGGACAGGGGAGTCAGCCCCAGCATTTT. The whole variable domain, remainder taken from reference TRBV7-6 and TRBJ1-5, is GAGVSQSPRYKVTKRGQDVALRCDPISGHVSLYWYRQALGQGPEFLTYFNYEAQQDKSGLPNDRFSAERPEGSISTLTIQRTEQRDSAMYRCASSSGQGSQPQHFGDGTRLSIL.

The chain links TRBV5-1 to TRBJ2-2; perhaps TRBD2 as D (6 bases). The CDR3 runs 16 residues. V lost 0 bases and J lost 5, with 14 bases in between. Per the germline V gene, CDR1 is SGHRS and CDR2 is YFSETQ. As DNA, the CDR3 is TGCGCCAGCAGCTTGGGGGACTCCACCTTGACCGGGGAGCTGTTTTTT. Protein sequence: CASSLGDSTLTGELFF.

This chain joins TRBV29-1 and TRBJ2-7; 7 bases map to TRBD1. Germline V lookup: CDR1 SQVTM, CDR2 ANQGSEA. J lost 4 bases, V lost 6 bases, and 9 bases had no gene match. The CDR3 spans 13 residues. Here the CDR3 DNA reads TGCAGCGTCCAAGGGGGCGTCTTTTACGAGCAGTACTTC. This encodes CSVQGGVFYEQYF.

The chain uses TRBV11-2 and TRBJ2-7, with D tentatively TRBD1 (6 bases). V lost 5 bases and J lost 2, with 16 bases in between. The CDR3 is made up of 15 amino acids. The germline V gene encodes CDR1 SGHAT and CDR2 FQNNGV. The CDR3 region has the DNA TGTGCCAGCAGCATACAGGGTGGTGTTACCTACGAGCAGTACTTC. Translation: CASSIQGGVTYEQYF.

In its sample, this clone was seen a few times. The chain has TRBV10-2 and TRBJ1-1; D may be TRBD1 (5 bases). This CDR3 region has 14 residues. The V end lost 6 bases, the J end lost 9 bases, and 20 bases lay between the germline ends. Per the germline V gene, CDR1 is WSHSY and CDR2 is SAAADI. The CDR3 sequence: CASRMDGPGAKAFF. For the CDR3, the DNA is TGCGCCAGCAGGATGGACGGCCCTGGGGCCAAAGCTTTCTTT.

V is TRBV18 and J is TRBJ2-6; D is unresolved. Germline CDR1 and CDR2: KGHSH and LQKENI. Trimming left V 3 bases short and J 3 bases short, with 9 bases between. The CDR3 totals 15 residues. The DNA of the CDR3 is TGTGCCAGCTCACCGCTTTCAGGTGGGGCCAACGTCCTGACTTTC. The encoded protein is CASSPLSGGANVLTF.

The chain recombines TRBV28 with TRBJ2-1, with TRBD2 matching 13 bases. The CDR3 sequence is 16 residues long. Germline CDR1 MDHEN, CDR2 SYDVKM. V lost 8 bases to trimming and J lost 7 bases; unmatched junction nucleotides: 11. The CDR3 DNA follows: TGTGCCAGCTCCGCCTGGACTAGCGGGAGTAGTAATGAGCAGTTCTTC. This translates into CASSAWTSGSSNEQFF.

A few counts support this clone. This chain links TRBV10-3 with TRBJ1-5; a weak D match, TRBD1 (6 bases). Germline lookup yields CDR1 ENHRY and CDR2 SYGVKD. The CDR3 runs 15 residues. Trimming cost V 3 bases and J 3 bases, with 12 bases left between them. The DNA of the CDR3 is TGTGCCATCAGTGACCCTGGACAGCCCAATCAGCCCCAGCATTTT. Encoded protein: CAISDPGQPNQPQHF.

This rearrangement joins TRBV19 to TRBJ1-1; 7 nucleotides match TRBD1. The germline CDR1 and CDR2 sequences are LNHDA and SQIVND (reference sequence). V lost 7 bases to trimming and J lost 2 bases; unmatched junction nucleotides: 7. The CDR3 loop spans 14 amino acids. This CDR3 is CASTPTGPNTEAFF. The CDR3 coding sequence is TGTGCCAGTACCCCGACAGGGCCTAACACTGAAGCTTTCTTT.

Points on this clone: Germline is not matched at one junction end, which may reflect a read error. In the same sample, other DNA sequences code for this CDR3. The chain uses TRBV4-1 and TRBJ1-1, with 7 bases aligning to TRBD1. Per germline, CDR1 MGHRA and CDR2 YSYEKL. This CDR3 comprises 15 residues. The CDR3, as DNA: TGCGCCAGCAGCCACCCTAGGGGACAGACAGTTGAAGCCTTCTTT. Translating it yields CASSHPRGQTVEAFF.

V usage is TRBV27 and J usage is TRBJ2-4; the D is unclear. This CDR3 is 15 amino acids long. Trimming cost V 2 bases and J 2 bases, with 10 bases left between them. The germline gives CDR1 MNHEY, CDR2 SMNVEV (reference sequence). The CDR3 DNA is TGTGCCAGCAGTTTACTACAGTCTTCCAAAAACATTCAGTACTTC. This encodes CASSLLQSSKNIQYF.